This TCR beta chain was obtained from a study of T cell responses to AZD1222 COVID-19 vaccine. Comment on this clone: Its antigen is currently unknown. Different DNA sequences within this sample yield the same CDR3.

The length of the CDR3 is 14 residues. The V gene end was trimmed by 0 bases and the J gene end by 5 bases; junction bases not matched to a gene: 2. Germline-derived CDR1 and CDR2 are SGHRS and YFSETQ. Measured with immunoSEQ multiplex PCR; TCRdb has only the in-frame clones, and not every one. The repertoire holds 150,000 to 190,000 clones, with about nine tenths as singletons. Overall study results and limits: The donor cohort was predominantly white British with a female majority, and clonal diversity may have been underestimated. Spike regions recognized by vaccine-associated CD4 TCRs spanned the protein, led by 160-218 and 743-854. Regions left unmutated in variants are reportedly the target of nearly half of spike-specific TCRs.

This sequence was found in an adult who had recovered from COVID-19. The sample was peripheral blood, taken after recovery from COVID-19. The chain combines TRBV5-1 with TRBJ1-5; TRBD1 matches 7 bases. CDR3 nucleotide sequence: TGCGCCAGCAGCTTGGGAGGGACAGATCAGCCCCAGCATTTT. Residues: CASSLGGTDQPQHF.